This TCR beta chain was profiled in a study of Ad26.COV2.S vaccination and SARS-CoV-2 variants. Turning to the study itself: Donor was in the COV1001 Ad26.COV2.S trial arm. General observations from the study: Vaccine recipients posted higher spike-specific TCR breadth than their placebo counterparts. Breadth and depth estimates from TCRs may understate total T cell responses.

Worth noting for this clone: Its target is unknown.

The treatment here: around 19 received Ad26.COV2.S at low or high dose, single or two shots; 5 received placebo; per-sample allocation not given. Following the first vaccine or placebo injection, samples were taken on day 63. Libraries were prepared by immunoSEQ multiplex PCR; TCRdb keeps only in-frame clonotypes and omits some of them. This sample has about 680,000 clones, with more than 80% found just once. V lost 3 bases to trimming and J lost 2 bases, with 9 bases between them. CDR1 is LNHDA, CDR2 SQIVND, per germline (reference sequence). The CDR3 is 14 residues long. This clonotype was sampled from a person between 18 and 60 years old who received the Ad26.COV2.S COVID-19 vaccine or a placebo. The input for sequencing was peripheral blood, taken in a trial of Ad26.COV2.S vaccine versus placebo. V is TRBV19 and J is TRBJ2-3; no clear D. This chain's CDR3 is CASSIGHNTDTQYF. CDR3 in DNA: TGTGCCAGTAGTATCGGTCACAACACAGATACGCAGTATTTT.